This T cell receptor beta chain was retrieved from a study of blood T cell repertoires in COVID-19. Turning to the study itself: Nucleic acid was either cDNA or gDNA, and it came from T cells, B-cell-depleted T cells, or PBMCs.

Sequencing was performed with immunoSEQ multiplex PCR; in TCRdb, only in-frame clones are kept and a portion is missing. The sample lists roughly 520,000 clones, 88% occurring once. The length of the CDR3 is 15 residues. With V trimmed by 4 bases and J by 4 bases, 8 bases remained unmatched. Germline CDR1 and CDR2: SGHRS and YFSETQ. Sequenced sample: PBMCs or T cells enriched from blood (not recorded which). The sequence was obtained from a woman between 35 and 50 years old who had recovered from COVID-19. V is TRBV5-1 and J is TRBJ2-7, with 10 bases lining up with TRBD1. The CDR3 DNA reads as TGCGCCAGCAGCAACAAAGGGGGACAGGGGTACGAGCAGTACTTC. Its translation is CASSNKGGQGYEQYF.